These 32 T cell receptor beta chains came from one sample sequenced in a study of molecular identifiers for immune sequencing clone quantification. TCRdb processed the PCR reads anew with MiXCR; each CDR3 protein has one entry. The sample holds 350,000 or so distinct CDR3 sequences, roughly a fifth seen once. Sequenced material: naive CD8+ T cells from blood, with Jurkat cell RNA spiked in. Subset given: FACS-sorted CD8+CD4-CCR7+CD45RA+ naive T cells. These receptors were obtained from a human donor in good health. Some libraries in this study had Jurkat cell RNA spiked in.

In this sample, this clonotype turned up many times. The J gene is TRBJ1-5, the V gene TRBV19; D uncertain. From germline, CDR1 is LNHDA and CDR2 SQIVND (reference sequence). The CDR3 sequence is 14 residues long. The ends were cut back, 5 bases at V and 8 bases at J, with 16 bases in the middle. CDR3 DNA: TGTGCCAGTAGTGTCGGAGGAGGGATGAAGCCCCAGCATTTT. Its translation: CASSVGGGMKPQHF.

V usage is TRBV9 and J usage is TRBJ1-1; 7 bases match TRBD1. With V trimmed by 3 bases and J by 3 bases, 8 bases remained unmatched. Germline CDR1 and CDR2: SGDLS and YYNGEE. This CDR3 is 15 amino acids long. CDR3 DNA: TGTGCCAGCAGCGAAATACAGGGGATTTACACTGAAGCTTTCTTT. Translating it yields CASSEIQGIYTEAFF.

Only a few counts were recorded for this clonotype. This sequence joins TRBV3-1 and TRBJ2-3; TRBD2 agrees at 12 bases. Germline V gives CDR1 LGHDT, CDR2 YNNKEL (reference sequence). V shed 3 bases, J shed 3 bases, and the junction held 4 bases outside the gene matches. The CDR3 covers 16 residues. The CDR3 region has the DNA TGTGCCAGCAGCCACGGACTAGCGGGAAGGACAGATACGCAGTATTTT. It is translated as CASSHGLAGRTDTQYF.

About this clonotype: This may be a read error, as it is one base from a much larger clone. The chain combines TRBV5-6 with TRBJ2-3; 7 bases match TRBD2. This CDR3 has 15 residues. After removal of 4 bases from V and 2 bases from J, the junction contained 7 bases not matched to a gene. CDR1 is SGHDT and CDR2 is YYEEEE in the germline V gene. The CDR3 reads CASSAARDYTDTQYF. The CDR3, as DNA: TGTGCCAGCAGCGCCGCCCGGGACTACACAGATACGCAGTATTTT.

A few counts support this clonotype. The chain combines TRBV9 with TRBJ1-2, with D maybe TRBD1 (6 bases). V was trimmed by 6 bases and J by 4 bases, leaving 22 bases between them. In germline, CDR1 is SGDLS, CDR2 YYNGEE. The CDR3 has 16 amino acids. The CDR3 coding sequence is TGTGCCAGCACCCTAACGGGGGCAGGGGCGGTCTATGGCTACACCTTC. Translating it yields CASTLTGAGAVYGYTF.

This clonotype was found many times. The rearrangement joins TRBV5-1 to TRBJ2-4; D may be TRBD1 (5 bases). CDR1 is SGHRS, CDR2 YFSETQ, per germline. Trimming took 0 bases from V and 0 from J, leaving 7 bases between them. The CDR3 sequence is 15 residues long. As DNA, the CDR3 is TGCGCCAGCAGCTTGGAAGGGGTAGCCAAAAACATTCAGTACTTC. It translates to CASSLEGVAKNIQYF.

Ten or more counts support this clonotype. This chain links TRBV7-9 with TRBJ1-1; no definite D call. CDR1 and CDR2 from the germline V gene are SEHNR and FQNEAQ (reference sequence). The CDR3 consists of 12 residues. V lost 5 bases and J lost 3, with 7 bases in between. CDR3 nucleotides: TGTGCCAGCAGCAAACACGACACTGAAGCTTTCTTT. Encoded protein: CASSKHDTEAFF.

This clonotype showed up many times. The V call is TRBV5-1, the J call TRBJ2-5; 9 nucleotides line up with TRBD1. From germline, CDR1 is SGHRS and CDR2 YFSETQ. Trimming at V came to 0 bases and at J to 1 base, leaving 1 base not matched to a gene. There are 15 residues in the CDR3. CDR3 nucleotides: TGCGCCAGCAGCTTGGAGACAGGGGGCCAAGAGACCCAGTACTTC. This codes for CASSLETGGQETQYF. Complete variable domain (other parts from reference TRBV5-1 and TRBJ2-5): KAGVTQTPRYLIKTRGQQVTLSCSPISGHRSVSWYQQTPGQGLQFLFEYFSETQRNKGNFPGRFSGRQFSNSRSEMNVSTLELGDSALYLCASSLETGGQETQYFGPGTRLLVL.

This clonotype was observed many times. V usage is TRBV6-6 and J usage is TRBJ2-3; 8 positions agree with TRBD2. Germline trimming cut 2 bases from V and 2 bases from J; bases unmatched to any gene: 6. CDR1 MNHNY and CDR2 SVGAGI come from the germline V gene (reference sequence). The CDR3 length is 16 residues. The CDR3 DNA sequence: TGTGCCAGCAGTTACGAACTAGCGGAGCTCACAGATACGCAGTATTTT. Residues: CASSYELAELTDTQYF.

The chain joins TRBV4-1 to TRBJ2-7; D is possibly TRBD1 or TRBD2 (5 bases each). The germline V gene encodes CDR1 MGHRA and CDR2 YSYEKL. This CDR3 is built from 15 residues. Trimming removed 0 bases from V and 4 bases from J, with 13 bases in between. The CDR3 DNA reads as TGCGCCAGCAGCCAAGAAAGGGGCAGACTATACGAGCAGTACTTC. Residues: CASSQERGRLYEQYF.

In the case of this clonotype: Given the absence of the conserved phenylalanine or tryptophan at the CDR3 end, a read error is likely. This rearrangement joins TRBV27 to TRBJ2-5; D might be TRBD1 or TRBD2, each matching 5 bases. Germline V gene data show CDR1 as MNHEY and CDR2 as SMNVEV (reference sequence). The CDR3 has 13 amino acids. The germline V and J ends were trimmed by 3 bases and 1 base, with 6 bases remaining between them. CDR3 residues: CASSFGGQETQYL. The CDR3 bases are TGTGCCAGCAGTTTTGGGGGCCAAGAGACCCAGTACCTC.

Only a few counts were recorded for this clonotype. The V gene is TRBV5-6, the J gene TRBJ2-5; D ambiguous. Between the trimmed V and J ends, which lost 2 bases and 3 bases, there was a span of 11 bases. Per germline, CDR1 SGHDT and CDR2 YYEEEE. CDR3 length equals 14 residues. The CDR3: CASSFWQDEETQYF. CDR3 in DNA: TGTGCCAGCAGCTTTTGGCAGGACGAAGAGACCCAGTACTTC.

This clonotype was detected ten times or more. The chain combines TRBV29-1 with TRBJ1-1; 10 nucleotides match TRBD1. The CDR3 consists of 16 residues. Trimming cost V 4 bases and J 6 bases; bases outside gene matches: 14. Germline lookup yields CDR1 SQVTM and CDR2 ANQGSEA. The CDR3 is CSVVLPGTGVSSEAFF. DNA of the CDR3: TGCAGCGTTGTATTGCCAGGGACAGGGGTGAGCTCTGAAGCTTTCTTT.

There are a few counts of this clonotype. J is TRBJ2-1 and V is TRBV7-9, with 7 positions matching TRBD2. CDR1 SEHNR and CDR2 FQNEAQ come from the germline V gene (reference sequence). The CDR3 runs to 18 residues. Trimming took 3 bases from V and 2 from J; bases not matched to a gene: 13. The CDR3 region is CASSFGFDVGGTYNEQFF. CDR3 sequence (DNA): TGTGCCAGCAGCTTTGGGTTTGATGTCGGGGGGACCTACAATGAGCAGTTCTTC.

In its sample, this clonotype was seen many times. This chain connects TRBV6-1 to TRBJ1-1, with D maybe TRBD1 (5 bases). With 3 bases removed from V and 0 bases from J, the gap between germline ends came to 8 bases. The CDR3 extends over 14 amino acids. The germline V gene has CDR1 MNHNS and CDR2 SASEGT. The CDR3 sequence: CASSDMGLNTEAFF. CDR3 nucleotides: TGTGCCAGCAGTGATATGGGGCTGAACACTGAAGCTTTCTTT.

The chain is built from TRBV11-2 and TRBJ2-1; a weak D match, TRBD2 (7 bases). V lost 1 base to trimming and J lost 2 bases, with 15 bases between them. The germline CDR1 and CDR2 sequences are SGHAT and FQNNGV. The length of the CDR3 is 17 residues. CDR3 nucleotides: TGTGCCAGCAGCTTAGGAGTAGGGGGGGAACCCTACAATGAGCAGTTCTTC. It codes for CASSLGVGGEPYNEQFF.

In this sample, this clonotype turned up many times. The chain carries TRBV28 and TRBJ1-2, with D possibly being TRBD1 (6 bases). The CDR3 sequence is 15 residues long. Germline V gene data show CDR1 as MDHEN and CDR2 as SYDVKM. Trimming took 2 bases from V and 4 from J, leaving 14 bases between them. Here the CDR3 reads CASSLLDRRIYGYTF. CDR3 sequence (DNA): TGTGCCAGCAGTTTACTGGACAGAAGAATCTATGGCTACACCTTC.

In regard to this clonotype: Germline is not matched at one junction end, which may reflect a read error. The chain recombines TRBV9 with TRBJ2-3, with 7 bases identical to TRBD2. The CDR3 is 16 amino acids. CDR1 is SGDLS and CDR2 is YYNGEE in the germline V gene. Here the CDR3 reads CAGSVFNSGPTDTQYF. The CDR3 DNA reads as TGTGCCGGCAGCGTGTTTAATAGCGGGCCGACAGATACGCAGTATTTT.

The table lists this clonotype with many counts. V is TRBV27 and J is TRBJ1-2; no reliable D call. The CDR3 has 13 residues. Between the trimmed V and J ends, which lost 4 bases and 5 bases, there was a span of 11 bases. CDR1 MNHEY and CDR2 SMNVEV come from the germline V gene (reference sequence). This CDR3 reads CASSSYPRYGYTF. CDR3 sequence (DNA): TGTGCCAGCAGTTCTTATCCCCGTTATGGCTACACCTTC.

This clonotype was observed once. One base away lies a much larger clone, so this may be a sequencing read error. This chain connects TRBV2 to TRBJ1-3; D is ambiguous. Trimming shortened V by 5 bases and J by 4 bases, and 15 bases separated the two germline ends. CDR3 length equals 15 residues. Germline V gives CDR1 SNHLY, CDR2 FYNNEI. The CDR3 DNA is TGTGCCAGCAGTATTGGACGGGGTGTAGGAAACACCATATATTTT. Translated: CASSIGRGVGNTIYF.

Comment on this clonotype: A much larger clone differs by one base, so this may be a read error. The chain joins TRBV25-1 to TRBJ2-1; the D gene is possibly TRBD2 (6 bases). The V and J ends lost 6 bases and 9 bases respectively, with 24 bases between them. Per germline, CDR1 MGHDK and CDR2 SYGVNS. The CDR3 is 16 residues long. The chain's CDR3 is CASSLLGQIQGGEQFF. CDR3 DNA: TGTGCCAGCAGCCTCCTGGGGCAAATCCAGGGAGGTGAGCAGTTCTTC.

This clonotype occurred many times. V gene TRBV7-9 combines with J gene TRBJ2-3; D assignment may be TRBD1 or TRBD2 (5 bases each). Trimming pared 5 bases from V and 0 bases from J, leaving 9 bases between. Germline-derived CDR1 and CDR2 are SEHNR and FQNEAQ (reference sequence). The CDR3 length is 14 residues. The CDR3 spells CASSPRDSTDTQYF. The CDR3 DNA reads as TGTGCCAGCAGCCCCAGGGACAGCACAGATACGCAGTATTTT.

This clonotype was picked up a small number of times. The gene calls are TRBV6-2 or TRBV6-3 and TRBJ2-7; D could derive from TRBD1 or TRBD2 (5 bases each). This CDR3 comprises 14 residues. CDR1 is MNHEY, CDR2 SVGEGT, per germline. V lost 5 bases and J 3 bases, leaving 14 bases between the germline ends. As DNA, the CDR3 is TGTGCCAGCAGTCACGAGTCTGGGGGCTACGAGCAGTACTTC. This encodes CASSHESGGYEQYF.

To note about this clonotype: It may be a read error: a sequence one base away is much more abundant. The J gene is TRBJ2-2, the V gene TRBV15; D ambiguous. Per the germline V gene, CDR1 is LNHNV and CDR2 is YYDKDF (reference sequence). The CDR3 has 15 residues. The CDR3 sequence is CATSREGENTRELFF. The CDR3 nucleotides are TGTGCCACCAGCAGAGAAGGTGAAAACACCAGGGAGCTGTTTTTT.

Many counts were recorded for this clonotype. The chain links TRBV5-4 to TRBJ2-6; 7 bases line up with TRBD2. Trimming at V came to 7 bases and at J to 1 base, leaving 8 bases not matched to a gene. CDR3 size: 16 residues. From germline, CDR1 is SGHNT and CDR2 YYREEE (reference sequence). CDR3 loop: CASSGGGGSGANVLTF. The CDR3 bases are TGTGCCAGCTCAGGCGGGGGAGGATCTGGGGCCAACGTCCTGACTTTC.

The chain uses TRBV6-2 or TRBV6-3 and TRBJ2-7; perhaps D is TRBD1 or TRBD2 (5 bases each). The V end was cut by 7 bases, the J end by 1 base, with 14 bases between. CDR1 is MNHEY, CDR2 SVGEGT, per germline. The CDR3 loop spans 14 amino acids. CDR3 loop: CASTTFGGSYEQYF. In nucleotides, the CDR3 is TGTGCCAGCACCACATTTGGGGGTTCCTACGAGCAGTACTTC.

This clonotype was detected many times. V is TRBV12-3 or TRBV12-4 and J is TRBJ2-3; 8 bases match TRBD1. V was pared by 3 bases and J by 5 bases, with 4 bases of the junction left unmatched. The CDR3 extends over 14 amino acids. This CDR3 is CASSFVTGEDTQYF. The CDR3 DNA follows: TGTGCCAGCAGTTTCGTGACAGGGGAAGATACGCAGTATTTT.

There are a few counts of this clonotype. This may be a read error: a much more frequent sequence differs by one nucleotide. This chain joins TRBV28 and TRBJ2-7, with D tentatively TRBD1 or TRBD2 (5 bases each). Germline V gene lookup returns CDR1 MDHEN and CDR2 SYDVKM. There are 15 residues in the CDR3. Here the CDR3 reads CASGFRGPVSYEQYF. The CDR3 DNA sequence: TGTGCCAGCGGTTTCCGGGGACCTGTCTCCTACGAGCAGTACTTC.

This clonotype was observed once. It may be a read error: a sequence one base away is much more abundant. The chain links TRBV7-9 to TRBJ1-1; 9 positions match TRBD1. Germline V lookup: CDR1 SEHNR, CDR2 FQNEAQ (reference sequence). V shed 11 bases and J 1 base; nucleotides not matched to a gene: 14. The CDR3 is 16 residues long. The CDR3 sequence is CAGTRTGDARNTEAFF. The DNA for the CDR3 is TGTGCCGGCACCAGGACAGGGGACGCAAGGAACACTGAAGCTTTCTTT.

The V and J genes are TRBV4-3 and TRBJ2-5; TRBD2 matches at 11 bases. After removal of 0 bases from V and 13 bases from J, the junction contained 10 bases not matched to a gene. Germline-derived CDR1 and CDR2 are LGHNA and YSLEER. The CDR3 loop spans 15 amino acids. The CDR3 sequence: CASSQEMALAGGRYF. The CDR3 DNA follows: TGCGCCAGCAGCCAAGAAATGGCGCTAGCGGGGGGCCGGTACTTC.

V gene TRBV28 combines with J gene TRBJ2-7; 8 bases agree with TRBD1. The CDR3 extends over 15 amino acids. The ends lost 3 bases at V and 4 bases at J; junction bases unmatched: 8. Germline CDR1 MDHEN, CDR2 SYDVKM. CDR3 in DNA: TGTGCCAGCAGTTTCCCTCGGACAGGGAGGTACGAGCAGTACTTC. Translating gives CASSFPRTGRYEQYF. Variable domain in full (rest from reference TRBV28 and TRBJ2-7): DVKVTQSSRYLVKRTGEKVFLECVQDMDHENMFWYRQDPGLGLRLIYFSYDVKMKEKGDIPEGYSVSREKKERFSLILESASTNQTSMYLCASSFPRTGRYEQYFGPGTRLTVT.

On this clonotype itself: A much larger clone lies a single base off, so this may be a read error. The chain couples TRBV19 to TRBJ2-3; D gene uncertain. The CDR3 covers 14 residues. Trimming pared 5 bases from V and 3 bases from J, leaving 12 bases between. The germline V gene encodes CDR1 LNHDA and CDR2 SQIVND (reference sequence). CDR3 in amino acids: CASSPDLLTDTQYF. CDR3 nucleotides: TGTGCCAGTAGTCCGGACCTCTTAACAGATACGCAGTATTTT.